A selection of T cell receptor beta chains follows, all from one sample in a study of blood T cell repertoires in COVID-19. The assay was immunoSEQ multiplex PCR, and TCRdb's table has in-frame clones only and misses some. The sample includes 35,000 to 45,000 clones, 70% to 90% of them seen just once. The sample was peripheral blood. Receptors were obtained from a man between 40 and 49 years old with active COVID-19. CDR3s include the opening cysteine and the closing phenylalanine or tryptophan. Clone size, where shown, is once, few, many, or a class for clones that have expanded.

abundance	v_gene	j_gene	CDR3aa
.	TRBV2	TRBJ1-6	CASTPDRVRSPLHF
.	TRBV6-5	TRBJ1-5	CASSQPLGLAQHF
.	TRBV28	TRBJ1-6	CASSDTGNNSPLHF
.	TRBV18	TRBJ2-3	CASSPLRGLGDTQYF
.	TRBV6-5	TRBJ2-7	CASSPPGVARYEQYF
.	TRBV7-8	TRBJ1-5	CASSLVSRRSQNQPQHF
.	TRBV28	TRBJ2-1	CASSYPRWADEQFF
.	TRBV5-4	TRBJ2-3	CASSRTSGRATDTQYF
.	TRBV6-5	TRBJ2-1	CASSYPNSDEQFF
once	TRBV19	TRBJ2-5	CASSIVSSGRETQYF
.	TRBV3-1/TRBV3-2	TRBJ2-1	CASSQDLAAGGRPYNEQFF
.	TRBV28	TRBJ1-5	CASSFPDRDQPQHF
.	TRBV3-1/TRBV3-2	TRBJ2-7	CASSHSSYEQYF
.	TRBV3-1/TRBV3-2	TRBJ2-3	CASRYSGGPDTQYF
.	TRBV2	TRBJ2-2	CASGLAGGGTGELFF
.	TRBV6-6	TRBJ1-4	CASSYSGQLYEKLFF
.	TRBV6-5	TRBJ2-7	CASTIKGDFFYEQYF
.	TRBV6-5	TRBJ1-1	CASSYSMGRGTEAFF
.	TRBV24-1	TRBJ2-1	CATSEGGTGGLDEQFF
.	TRBV28	TRBJ1-2	CASSTDVGGYTF
.	TRBV3-1/TRBV3-2	TRBJ2-5	CASSLQGQETQYF
.	TRBV19	TRBJ1-1	CASSLRSGGTEAFF
.	TRBV3-1/TRBV3-2	TRBJ2-1	CASSPPQSGTYNEQFF
.	TRBV5-1	TRBJ2-7	CASRPAGEAYEQYF
once	TRBV28	TRBJ2-3	CASSFSGTYPGTDTQYF
.	TRBV30	TRBJ1-5	CAWRRRGSNQPQHF
.	TRBV12-3/TRBV12-4	TRBJ2-5	CASSGTGQETQYF
.	TRBV30	TRBJ2-5	CAWTPGSGRRRGLQETQYF
few	TRBV5-1	TRBJ2-7	CASSFPGQENEQYF
.	TRBV25-1	TRBJ2-2	CASSSTYSGGAGELFF
.	TRBV19	TRBJ1-1	CASTGTGGIGTEAFF
.	TRBV28	TRBJ2-1	CASSLLESSYNEQFF
few	TRBV10-3	TRBJ1-1	CAISAATGAPTEAFF
.	TRBV11-3	TRBJ2-3	CASSLHSKDTQYF
.	TRBV19	TRBJ1-5	CASSARQGVSQPQHF
few	TRBV19	TRBJ2-7	CASSIDRGPYEQYF
.	TRBV28	TRBJ2-6	CASSLALGSGANVLTF
.	TRBV15	TRBJ2-7	CATSREGGYEQYF
.	TRBV27	TRBJ2-7	CASSLMGTGGYEQYF
.	TRBV6-5	TRBJ2-3	CASSYSRSGDTQYF
.	TRBV29-1	TRBJ2-5	CSVSRGTQETQYF
.	TRBV28	TRBJ1-3	CASSFPSGTGLGNTIYF
.	TRBV28	TRBJ1-5	CASSRAGYQPQHF